This TCR beta chain was found in a study of CD8 T cells in Susac syndrome. General study findings and limits: It was acknowledged by the study that relatively few individuals were included in its TCR sequencing and HLA analysis.

The RNA, roughly 0.45 to 1 ug, was put through reverse transcription using random hexamers. A single record per CDR3 protein comes from TCRdb applying MiXCR to the immunoSEQ multiplex PCR reads. The table shows about 150,000 distinct CDR3 sequences, with about 95% occurring only once. High-throughput TCR beta sequencing covered peripheral CD8+ and CD4+ T cells. The germline CDR1 and CDR2 sequences are LGHDT and YNNKEL (reference sequence). The CDR3 runs 17 residues. With 3 bases removed from V and 0 bases from J, the gap between germline ends came to 12 bases. Points on this clonotype: Its target is unknown.

This sequence originates from a human donor with multiple sclerosis. The V and J genes are TRBV3-1 and TRBJ2-6; D call uncertain. The sequenced material came from CD8+ T cells from PBMCs. Written as DNA, the CDR3 is TGTGCCAGCAGCCACCCCCTTACCGGCTCTGGGGCCAACGTCCTGACTTTC. Its translation: CASSHPLTGSGANVLTF.